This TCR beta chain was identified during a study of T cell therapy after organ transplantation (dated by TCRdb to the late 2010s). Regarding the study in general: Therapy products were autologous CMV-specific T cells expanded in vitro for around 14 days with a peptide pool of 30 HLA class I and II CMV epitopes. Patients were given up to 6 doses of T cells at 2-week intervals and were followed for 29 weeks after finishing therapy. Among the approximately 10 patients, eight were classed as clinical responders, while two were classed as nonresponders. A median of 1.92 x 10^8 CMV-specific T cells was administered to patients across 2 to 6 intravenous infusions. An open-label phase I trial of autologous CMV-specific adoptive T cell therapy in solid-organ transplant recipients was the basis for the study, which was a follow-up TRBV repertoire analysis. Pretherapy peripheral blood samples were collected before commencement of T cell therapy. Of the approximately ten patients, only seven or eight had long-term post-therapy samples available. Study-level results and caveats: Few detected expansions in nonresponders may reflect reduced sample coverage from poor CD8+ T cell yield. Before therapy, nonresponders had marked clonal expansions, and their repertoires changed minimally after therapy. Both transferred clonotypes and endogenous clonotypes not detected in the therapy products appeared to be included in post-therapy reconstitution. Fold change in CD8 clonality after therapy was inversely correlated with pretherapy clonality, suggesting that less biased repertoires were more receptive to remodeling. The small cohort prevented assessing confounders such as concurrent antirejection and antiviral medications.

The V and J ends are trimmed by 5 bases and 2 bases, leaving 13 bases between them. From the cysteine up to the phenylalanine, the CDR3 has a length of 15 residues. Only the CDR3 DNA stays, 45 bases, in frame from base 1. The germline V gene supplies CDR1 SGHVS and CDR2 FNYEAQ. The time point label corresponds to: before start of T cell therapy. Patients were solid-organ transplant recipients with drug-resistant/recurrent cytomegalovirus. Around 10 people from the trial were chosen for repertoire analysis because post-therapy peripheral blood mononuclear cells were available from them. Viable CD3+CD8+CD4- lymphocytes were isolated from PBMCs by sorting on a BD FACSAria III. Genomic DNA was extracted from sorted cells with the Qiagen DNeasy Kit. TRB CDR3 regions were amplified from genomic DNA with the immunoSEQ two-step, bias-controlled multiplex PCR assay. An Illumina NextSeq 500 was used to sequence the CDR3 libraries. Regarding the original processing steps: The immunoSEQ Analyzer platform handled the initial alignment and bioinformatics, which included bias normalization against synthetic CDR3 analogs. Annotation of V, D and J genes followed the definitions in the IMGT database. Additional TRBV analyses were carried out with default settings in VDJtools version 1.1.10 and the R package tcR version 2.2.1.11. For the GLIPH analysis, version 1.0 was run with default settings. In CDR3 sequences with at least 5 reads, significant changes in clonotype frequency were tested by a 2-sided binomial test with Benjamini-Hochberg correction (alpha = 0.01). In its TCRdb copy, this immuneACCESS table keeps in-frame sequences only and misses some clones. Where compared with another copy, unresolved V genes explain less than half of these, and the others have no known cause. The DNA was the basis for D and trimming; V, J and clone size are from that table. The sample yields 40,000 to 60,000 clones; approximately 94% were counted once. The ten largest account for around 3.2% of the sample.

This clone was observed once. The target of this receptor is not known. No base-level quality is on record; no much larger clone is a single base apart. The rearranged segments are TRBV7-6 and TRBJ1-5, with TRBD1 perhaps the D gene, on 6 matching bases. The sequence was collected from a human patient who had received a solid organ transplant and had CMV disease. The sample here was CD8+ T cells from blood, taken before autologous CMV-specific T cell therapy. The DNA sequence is TGTGCCAGCAGCGAGTGGGGGCTTGGCAATCAGCCCCAGCATTTT. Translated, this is CASSEWGLGNQPQHF.